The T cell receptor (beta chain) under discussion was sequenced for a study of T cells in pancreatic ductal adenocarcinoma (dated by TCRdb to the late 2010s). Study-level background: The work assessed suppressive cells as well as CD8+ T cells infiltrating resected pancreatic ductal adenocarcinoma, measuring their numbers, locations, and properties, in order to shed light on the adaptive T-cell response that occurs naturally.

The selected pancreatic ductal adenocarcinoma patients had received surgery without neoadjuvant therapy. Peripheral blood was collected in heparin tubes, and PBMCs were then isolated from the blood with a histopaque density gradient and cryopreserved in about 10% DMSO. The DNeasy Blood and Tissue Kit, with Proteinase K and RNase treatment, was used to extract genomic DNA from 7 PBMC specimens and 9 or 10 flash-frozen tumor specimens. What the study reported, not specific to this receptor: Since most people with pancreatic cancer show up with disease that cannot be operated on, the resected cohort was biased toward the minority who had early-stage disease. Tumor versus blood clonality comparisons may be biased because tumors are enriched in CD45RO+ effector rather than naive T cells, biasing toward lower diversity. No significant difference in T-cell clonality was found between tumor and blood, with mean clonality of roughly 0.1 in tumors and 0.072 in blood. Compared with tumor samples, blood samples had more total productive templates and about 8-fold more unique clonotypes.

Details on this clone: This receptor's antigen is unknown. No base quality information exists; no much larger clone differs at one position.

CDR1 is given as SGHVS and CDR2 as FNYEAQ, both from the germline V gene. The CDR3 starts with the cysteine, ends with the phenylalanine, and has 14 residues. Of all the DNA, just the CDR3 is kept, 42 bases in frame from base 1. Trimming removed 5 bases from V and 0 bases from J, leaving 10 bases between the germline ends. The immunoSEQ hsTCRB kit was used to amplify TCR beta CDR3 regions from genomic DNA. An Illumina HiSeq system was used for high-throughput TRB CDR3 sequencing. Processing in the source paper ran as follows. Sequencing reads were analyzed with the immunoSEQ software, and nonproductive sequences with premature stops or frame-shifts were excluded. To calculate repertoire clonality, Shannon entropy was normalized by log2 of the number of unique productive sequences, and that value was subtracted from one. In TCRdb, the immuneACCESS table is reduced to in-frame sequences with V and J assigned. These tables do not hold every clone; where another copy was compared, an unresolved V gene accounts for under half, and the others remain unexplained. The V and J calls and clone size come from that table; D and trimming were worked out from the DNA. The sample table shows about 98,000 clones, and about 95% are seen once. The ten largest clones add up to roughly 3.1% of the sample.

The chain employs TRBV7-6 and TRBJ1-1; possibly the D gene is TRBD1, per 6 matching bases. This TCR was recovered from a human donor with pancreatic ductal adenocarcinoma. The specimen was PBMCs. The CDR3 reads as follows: CASSTRQVNTEAFF. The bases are TGTGCCAGCAGCACTAGACAGGTGAACACTGAAGCTTTCTTT.